These 26 T cell receptor beta chains came from one sample sequenced in a study of response to subunit inactivated influenza vaccine. One entry per CDR3 protein results from TCRdb running MiXCR on the RT-PCR reads. Of 530,000 or so distinct CDR3 sequences in the sample, 13% to 15% were seen once. The sequenced sample was PBMCs from blood, obtained about 13 days after vaccination. All receptors come from a man aged 50-60 years who received an inactivated influenza vaccine.

This clonotype was seen a handful of times. This sequence joins TRBV2 and TRBJ2-4; possible D gene TRBD2, 6 bases. The CDR3 totals 15 residues. CDR1 is SNHLY and CDR2 is FYNNEI in the germline V gene. V lost 2 bases and J lost 0, with 8 bases in between. The CDR3 region has the DNA TGTGCCAGCAGTGAACCGGGGGAAGCCAAAAACATTCAGTACTTC. This encodes CASSEPGEAKNIQYF.

The chain has TRBV4-1 and TRBJ2-7; 9 nucleotides line up with TRBD2. CDR3 length: 16 residues. Germline V CDR1 and CDR2: MGHRA, YSYEKL. Trimming cost V 1 base and J 4 bases; bases outside gene matches: 8. In nucleotides, the CDR3 is TGCGCCAGCAGCCAAGTGGCTAGCGGGGCAACTTACGAGCAGTACTTC. Its translation: CASSQVASGATYEQYF.

This clonotype was detected many times. The chain links TRBV5-1 to TRBJ2-3; 7 nucleotides agree with TRBD1. V dropped 4 bases and J dropped 0; count of bases not matched to a gene: 5. Germline V gene lookup returns CDR1 SGHRS and CDR2 YFSETQ. This CDR3 region has 15 residues. The CDR3 DNA reads as TGCGCCAGCAGCAGGAGGACAGGTAGCACAGATACGCAGTATTTT. It specifies CASSRRTGSTDTQYF.

The chain recombines TRBV6-2 or TRBV6-3 with TRBJ1-5; D not resolved. V lost 2 bases, J lost 3 bases, and 8 bases lay in between. This CDR3 is 14 amino acids long. From germline, CDR1 is MNHEY and CDR2 SVGEGT. Written as DNA, the CDR3 is TGTGCCAGCAGTTACCCCGGTTACAATCAGCCCCAGCATTTT. This translates into CASSYPGYNQPQHF.

This clonotype has only one observation. J is TRBJ2-3 and V is TRBV25-1; D gene ambiguous. The germline V gene encodes CDR1 MGHDK and CDR2 SYGVNS. V was cut by 6 bases and J by 6 bases, with 7 bases left in between. This CDR3 comprises 11 residues. The CDR3 here is CASRVGDTQYF. The CDR3 DNA reads as TGTGCCAGCAGGGTGGGCGATACGCAGTATTTT. The variable domain in full, completed from reference TRBV25-1 and TRBJ2-3, reads EADIYQTPRYLVIGTGKKITLECSQTMGHDKMYWYQQDPGMELHLIHYSYGVNSTEKGDLSSESTVSRIRTEHFPLTLESARPSHTSQYLCASRVGDTQYFGPGTRLTVL.

This clonotype was seen a handful of times. The chain is built from TRBV12-3 or TRBV12-4 and TRBJ1-2; 7 bases map to TRBD1. The CDR3 has 12 residues. With 2 bases clipped from V and 8 bases from J, the junction kept 2 bases outside the gene matches. The CDR3 sequence is CASSLIGGGYTF. The CDR3 bases are TGTGCCAGCAGTTTAATAGGGGGCGGCTACACCTTC.

This clonotype was seen a handful of times. V usage is TRBV5-1 and J usage is TRBJ2-2; TRBD1 agrees at 7 bases. Germline-derived CDR1 and CDR2 are SGHRS and YFSETQ. With 0 bases clipped from V and 0 bases from J, the junction kept 5 bases outside the gene matches. This CDR3 is built from 17 residues. CDR3: CASSLAPQGPNTGELFF. CDR3 bases: TGCGCCAGCAGCTTGGCCCCACAGGGGCCGAACACCGGGGAGCTGTTTTTT.

There are many counts of this clonotype. The V gene is TRBV4-1, the J gene TRBJ1-1, with TRBD1 as a possible D gene (5 bases). Per the germline V gene, CDR1 is MGHRA and CDR2 is YSYEKL. The CDR3 sequence is 17 residues long. The V end lost 3 bases, the J end lost 5 bases, and 22 bases lay between the germline ends. The CDR3: CASSQESLGGRRTEAFF. The CDR3 DNA sequence: TGCGCCAGCAGCCAGGAATCGTTGGGGGGAAGGAGGACTGAAGCTTTCTTT.

This clonotype came up a few times. This rearrangement joins TRBV28 to TRBJ2-5, with 10 positions matching TRBD1. The CDR3 runs to 15 residues. The trim removed 6 bases at V and 2 bases at J, leaving 6 bases unmatched. Germline V lookup: CDR1 MDHEN, CDR2 SYDVKM. CDR3: CASSPTGGWQETQYF. The CDR3 DNA reads as TGTGCCAGCAGCCCGACAGGGGGCTGGCAAGAGACCCAGTACTTC.

This clonotype was seen a handful of times. This chain uses TRBV12-3 or TRBV12-4 with TRBJ1-3; no definite D call. The ends were cut back, 3 bases at V and 8 bases at J, with 8 bases in the middle. This CDR3 is 12 amino acids long. CDR3 coding DNA: TGTGCCAGCAGTTTTTACGGAGACACCATATATTTT. As protein: CASSFYGDTIYF.

The chain recombines TRBV6-6 with TRBJ2-7; TRBD1 is a possible D gene (6 bases). The germline CDR1 and CDR2 sequences are MNHNY and SVGAGI (reference sequence). The CDR3 is made up of 12 amino acids. With 6 bases removed from V and 5 bases from J, the gap between germline ends came to 11 bases. In DNA, the CDR3 is TGTGCCAGCAGACTAAGACAGGACGAGCAGTACTTC. It encodes CASRLRQDEQYF.

The V and J genes are TRBV30 and TRBJ1-6; D not certain. The CDR3 is 14 amino acids. Germline CDR1 and CDR2: GTSNPN and SVGIG (reference sequence). Trimming cost V 3 bases and J 7 bases, with 13 bases left between them. The CDR3 DNA sequence: TGTGCCTGGAGCGACGCGGGGAAAAATTCACCCCTCCACTTT. Protein: CAWSDAGKNSPLHF.

To note about this clonotype: The germline gene is not matched at one end of the junction; a read error may be the cause. V usage is TRBV6-2 or TRBV6-3 and J usage is TRBJ1-5; tentatively, D is TRBD1 (5 bases). The CDR3 runs 18 residues. Germline loops: CDR1 MNHEY, CDR2 SVGEGT. This CDR3 is CASSYRGDSYYSNQPHHF. DNA of the CDR3: TGTGCCAGCAGTTACCGGGGGGATTCTTACTATAGCAATCAGCCCCATCATTTT.

The V and J genes are TRBV7-2 and TRBJ2-5; 8 bases map to TRBD1. Germline CDR1 SGHTA, CDR2 FQGNSA. There are 14 residues in the CDR3. V gave up 2 bases and J gave up 2 bases; unmatched junction bases: 1. The CDR3 coding sequence is TGTGCCAGCAGCTTATGGGACAGGCAAGAGACCCAGTACTTC. Amino acid sequence: CASSLWDRQETQYF.

The J gene is TRBJ1-4, the V gene TRBV5-1; 8 bases fit TRBD1. There are 19 residues in the CDR3. V shed 0 bases, J shed 0 bases, and the junction held 10 bases outside the gene matches. Germline CDR1 and CDR2: SGHRS and YFSETQ. The CDR3 nucleotides are TGCGCCAGCAGCTTGGGGACAGGGAGTACAGCGGCAACTAATGAAAAACTGTTTTTT. This gives the protein CASSLGTGSTAATNEKLFF.

This rearrangement joins TRBV7-9 to TRBJ2-1; possibly TRBD1 for D (5 bases). CDR1 is SEHNR and CDR2 is FQNEAQ in the germline V gene (reference sequence). The CDR3 length is 14 residues. The ends were cut back, 2 bases at V and 6 bases at J, with 11 bases in the middle. The DNA of the CDR3 is TGTGCCAGCAGCTTACTACAAGGGGTCAATGAGCAGTTCTTC. This encodes CASSLLQGVNEQFF.

Only a few counts were recorded for this clonotype. CDR3 sequence: CASPPREGARNTEAFF. CDR3 DNA: TGTGCCAGCCCCCCCCGGGAGGGGGCGCGGAACACTGAAGCTTTCTTT. The J gene is TRBJ1-1, the V gene TRBV12-3 or TRBV12-4, with 7 bases aligning to TRBD1. The CDR3 is 16 residues long. The V gene end was trimmed by 8 bases and the J gene end by 1 base; junction bases not matched to a gene: 13.

This clonotype was seen a handful of times. CDR3 protein: CASSRNLAADTDTQYF. In DNA form, the CDR3 reads TGTGCCAGCAGCCGAAACCTAGCGGCGGACACAGATACGCAGTATTTT. The chain recombines TRBV7-9 with TRBJ2-3; 7 nucleotides agree with TRBD2. J lost 2 bases, V lost 5 bases, and 10 bases had no gene match. The CDR3 sequence is 16 residues long. Germline assignment: CDR1 SEHNR and CDR2 FQNEAQ (reference sequence).

This clonotype appeared a few times. V and J are TRBV30 and TRBJ2-7, with a tentative D call TRBD2 (5 bases). With 4 bases removed from V and 2 bases from J, the gap between germline ends came to 15 bases. Germline values: CDR1 GTSNPN, CDR2 SVGIG (reference sequence). The CDR3 has 14 amino acids. The chain's CDR3 is CAWTAVPRTYEQYF. CDR3 in DNA: TGTGCCTGGACAGCGGTACCGAGGACCTACGAGCAGTACTTC.

This clonotype was picked up many times. The chain joins TRBV20-1 to TRBJ2-3; TRBD2 matches 10 bases. Germline trimming cut 0 bases from V and 3 bases from J; bases unmatched to any gene: 6. The CDR3 sequence is 16 residues long. The germline CDR1 and CDR2 sequences are DFQATT and SNEGSKA (reference sequence). The CDR3 protein is CSARDLAGVGTDTQYF. In DNA form, the CDR3 reads TGCAGTGCTAGAGATCTAGCGGGAGTGGGGACAGATACGCAGTATTTT.

This chain connects TRBV5-1 to TRBJ2-1; TRBD2 matches at 11 bases. The CDR3 length is 18 residues. Germline trimming cut 4 bases from V and 9 bases from J; bases unmatched to any gene: 18. Germline CDR1 SGHRS, CDR2 YFSETQ. CDR3 residues: CASSLGGISGRVPGEQFF. The CDR3, as DNA: TGCGCCAGCAGCCTCGGTGGCATTAGCGGGAGGGTCCCTGGTGAGCAGTTCTTC.

Only a few counts were recorded for this clonotype. The rearrangement links TRBV28 to TRBJ2-7; perhaps D is TRBD1 or TRBD2 (7 bases each). The CDR3 extends over 15 amino acids. CDR1 and CDR2 (germline): MDHEN, SYDVKM. V lost 5 bases, J lost 4 bases, and 18 bases lay in between. CDR3 sequence reads: CASSHPPGGVYEQYF. CDR3 DNA: TGTGCCAGCAGTCACCCCCCAGGGGGGGTATACGAGCAGTACTTC.

The chain is built from TRBV6-1 and TRBJ1-5, with 8 bases fitting TRBD1. CDR3 length: 15 residues. The ends lost 5 bases at V and 5 bases at J; junction bases unmatched: 8. From germline, CDR1 is MNHNS and CDR2 SASEGT. CDR3 sequence: CASSKGQGLHQPQHF. Written as DNA, the CDR3 is TGTGCCAGCAGTAAAGGACAGGGCCTACATCAGCCCCAGCATTTT.

This clonotype was found a few times. V is TRBV7-3 and J is TRBJ2-5; possible D gene TRBD2, 6 bases. V lost 5 bases, J lost 5 bases, and 12 bases lay in between. The germline gives CDR1 SGHTA, CDR2 FQGTGA. The CDR3 runs to 13 residues. The CDR3, as DNA: TGTGCCAGCAGCCAATCCGGGAGTGAGACCCAGTACTTC. It translates to CASSQSGSETQYF.

This chain links TRBV27 with TRBJ1-1; 8 bases are shared with TRBD1. The CDR3 totals 16 residues. Germline CDR1 reads MNHEY; CDR2 reads SMNVEV (reference sequence). The V and J ends lost 5 bases and 1 base, in that order; junction bases with no gene match: 9. The CDR3 is CASSQTWTGTNTEAFF. In nucleotides, the CDR3 is TGTGCCAGCAGTCAAACCTGGACAGGGACGAACACTGAAGCTTTCTTT.

The rearrangement links TRBV4-3 to TRBJ1-1; D is ambiguous. The germline CDR1 and CDR2 sequences are LGHNA and YSLEER. V was pared by 1 base and J by 0 bases, with 9 bases between. This CDR3 is built from 15 residues. The CDR3 coding sequence is TGCGCCAGCAGCCAAGGCTTCCTCGTGAACACTGAAGCTTTCTTT. This encodes CASSQGFLVNTEAFF.